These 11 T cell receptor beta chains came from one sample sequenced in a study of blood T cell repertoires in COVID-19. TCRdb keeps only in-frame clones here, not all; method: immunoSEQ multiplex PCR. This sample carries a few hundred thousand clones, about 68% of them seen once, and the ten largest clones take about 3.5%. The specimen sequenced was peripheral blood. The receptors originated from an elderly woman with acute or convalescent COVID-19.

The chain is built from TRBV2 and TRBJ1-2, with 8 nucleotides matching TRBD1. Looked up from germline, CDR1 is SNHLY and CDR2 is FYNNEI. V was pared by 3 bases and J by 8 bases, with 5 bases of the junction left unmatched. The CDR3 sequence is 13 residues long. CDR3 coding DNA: TGTGCCAGCAGTGAGAGGACAGGGACCGGCTACACCTTC. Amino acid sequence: CASSERTGTGYTF.

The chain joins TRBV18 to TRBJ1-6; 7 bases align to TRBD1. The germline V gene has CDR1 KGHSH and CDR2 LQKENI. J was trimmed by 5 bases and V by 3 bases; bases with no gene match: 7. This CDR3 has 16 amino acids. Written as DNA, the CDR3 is TGTGCCAGCTCACCGGGCGCCAGGGGGAATAATTCACCCCTCCACTTT. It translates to CASSPGARGNNSPLHF.

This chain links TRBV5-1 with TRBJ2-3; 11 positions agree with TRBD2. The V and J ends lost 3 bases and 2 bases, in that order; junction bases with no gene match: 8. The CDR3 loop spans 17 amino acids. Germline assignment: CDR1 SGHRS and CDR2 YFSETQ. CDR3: CASSSSGTSGTTDTQYF. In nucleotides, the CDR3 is TGCGCCAGCAGCTCCTCCGGGACTAGCGGAACCACAGATACGCAGTATTTT. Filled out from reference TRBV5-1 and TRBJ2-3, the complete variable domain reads KAGVTQTPRYLIKTRGQQVTLSCSPISGHRSVSWYQQTPGQGLQFLFEYFSETQRNKGNFPGRFSGRQFSNSRSEMNVSTLELGDSALYLCASSSSGTSGTTDTQYFGPGTRLTVL.

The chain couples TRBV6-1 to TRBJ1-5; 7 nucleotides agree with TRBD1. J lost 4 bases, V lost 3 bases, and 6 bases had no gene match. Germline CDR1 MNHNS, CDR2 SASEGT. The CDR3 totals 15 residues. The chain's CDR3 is CASSDPGQSNQPQHF. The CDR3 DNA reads TGTGCCAGCAGTGACCCGGGACAGAGTAATCAGCCCCAGCATTTT.

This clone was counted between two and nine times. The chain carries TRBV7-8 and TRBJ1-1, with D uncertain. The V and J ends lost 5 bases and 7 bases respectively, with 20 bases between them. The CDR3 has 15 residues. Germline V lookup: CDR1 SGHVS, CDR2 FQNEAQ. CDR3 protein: CASSPWAGGTGEAFF. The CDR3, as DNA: TGTGCCAGCAGCCCCTGGGCGGGAGGAACTGGTGAAGCTTTCTTT.

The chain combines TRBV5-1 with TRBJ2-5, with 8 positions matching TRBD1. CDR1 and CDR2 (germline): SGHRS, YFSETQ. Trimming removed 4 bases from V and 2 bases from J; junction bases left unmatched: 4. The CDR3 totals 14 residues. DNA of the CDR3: TGCGCCAGCAGCCCGGGACAGGCTCAAGAGACCCAGTACTTC. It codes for CASSPGQAQETQYF.

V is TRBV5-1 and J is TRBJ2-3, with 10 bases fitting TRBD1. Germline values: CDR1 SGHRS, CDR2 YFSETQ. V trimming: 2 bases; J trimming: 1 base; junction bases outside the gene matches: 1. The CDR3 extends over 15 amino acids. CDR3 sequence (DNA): TGCGCCAGCAGCTTTGGGACAGGGGGCACAGATACGCAGTATTTT. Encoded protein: CASSFGTGGTDTQYF.

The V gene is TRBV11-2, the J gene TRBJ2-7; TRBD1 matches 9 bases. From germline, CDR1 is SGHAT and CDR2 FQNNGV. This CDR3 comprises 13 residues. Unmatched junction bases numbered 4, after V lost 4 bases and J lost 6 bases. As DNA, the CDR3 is TGTGCCAGCAGCTCTGGACAGGGGCGCGAGCAGTACTTC. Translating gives CASSSGQGREQYF.

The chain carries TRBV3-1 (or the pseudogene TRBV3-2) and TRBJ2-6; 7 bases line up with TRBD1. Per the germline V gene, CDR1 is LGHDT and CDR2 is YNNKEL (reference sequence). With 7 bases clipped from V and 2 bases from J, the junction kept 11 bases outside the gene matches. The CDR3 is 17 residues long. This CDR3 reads CASKGGQGETGANVLTF. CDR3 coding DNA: TGTGCCAGCAAAGGTGGGCAGGGGGAAACTGGGGCCAACGTCCTGACTTTC.

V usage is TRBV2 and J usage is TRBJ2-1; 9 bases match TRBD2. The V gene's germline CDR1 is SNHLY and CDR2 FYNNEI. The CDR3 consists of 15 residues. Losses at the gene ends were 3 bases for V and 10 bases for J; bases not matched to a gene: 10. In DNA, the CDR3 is TGTGCCAGCAGTGATCGTCTACTAGCGGGCCCGGAGCAGTTCTTC. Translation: CASSDRLLAGPEQFF.

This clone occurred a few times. CDR3 loop: CASSLSPEVRTDTQYF. DNA of the CDR3: TGCGCCAGCAGCTTGTCCCCTGAGGTCCGCACAGATACGCAGTATTTT. This chain uses TRBV5-1 with TRBJ2-3; D is uncertain. V lost 1 base and J lost 1, with 13 bases in between. The V gene's germline CDR1 is SGHRS and CDR2 YFSETQ. The CDR3 totals 16 residues.